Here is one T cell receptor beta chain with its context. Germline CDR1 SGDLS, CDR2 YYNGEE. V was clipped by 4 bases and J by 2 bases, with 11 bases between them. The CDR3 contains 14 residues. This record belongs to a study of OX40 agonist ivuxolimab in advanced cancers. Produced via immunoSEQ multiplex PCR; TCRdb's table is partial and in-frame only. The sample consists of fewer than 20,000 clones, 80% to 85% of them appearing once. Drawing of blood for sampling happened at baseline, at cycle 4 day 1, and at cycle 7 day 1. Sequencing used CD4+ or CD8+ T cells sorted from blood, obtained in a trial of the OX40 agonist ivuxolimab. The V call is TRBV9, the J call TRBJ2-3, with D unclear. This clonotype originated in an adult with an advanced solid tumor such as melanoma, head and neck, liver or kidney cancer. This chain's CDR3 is CASSPGSYTDTQYF. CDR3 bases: TGTGCCAGCAGCCCCGGGTCTTACACAGATACGCAGTATTTT. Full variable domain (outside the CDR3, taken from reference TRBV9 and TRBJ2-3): DSGVTQTPKHLITATGQRVTLRCSPRSGDLSVYWYQQSLDQGLQFLIQYYNGEERAKGNILERFSAQQFPDLHSELNLSSLELGDSALYFCASSPGSYTDTQYFGPGTRLTVL.